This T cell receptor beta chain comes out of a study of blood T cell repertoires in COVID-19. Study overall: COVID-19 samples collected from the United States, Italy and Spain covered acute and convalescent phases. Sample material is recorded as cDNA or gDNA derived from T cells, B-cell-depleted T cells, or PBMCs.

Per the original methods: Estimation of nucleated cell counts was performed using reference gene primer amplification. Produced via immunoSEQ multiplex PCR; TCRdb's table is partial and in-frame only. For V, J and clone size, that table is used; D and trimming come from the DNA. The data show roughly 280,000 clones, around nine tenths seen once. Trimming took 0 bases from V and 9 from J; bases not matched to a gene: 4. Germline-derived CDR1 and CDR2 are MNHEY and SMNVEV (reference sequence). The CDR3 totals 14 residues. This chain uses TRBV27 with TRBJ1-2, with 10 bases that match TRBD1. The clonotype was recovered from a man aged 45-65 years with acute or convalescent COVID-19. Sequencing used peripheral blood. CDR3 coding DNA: TGTGCCAGCAGTTTATCGGGGGACAGGGGACGCTACACCTTC. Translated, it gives CASSLSGDRGRYTF.